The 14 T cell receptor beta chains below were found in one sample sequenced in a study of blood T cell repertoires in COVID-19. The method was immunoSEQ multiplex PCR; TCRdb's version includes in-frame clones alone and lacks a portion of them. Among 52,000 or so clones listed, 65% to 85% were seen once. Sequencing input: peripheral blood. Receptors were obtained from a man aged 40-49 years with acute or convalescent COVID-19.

CDR3: CASSGDLGANQPQHF. In DNA, the CDR3 is TGTGCCAGCAGCGGAGACTTGGGGGCCAATCAGCCCCAGCATTTT. The V gene is TRBV6-5, the J gene TRBJ1-5; perhaps TRBD1 as D (6 bases). V was trimmed by 6 bases and J by 3 bases, leaving 15 bases between them. The CDR3 has 15 amino acids. In germline, CDR1 is MNHEY, CDR2 SVGAGI.

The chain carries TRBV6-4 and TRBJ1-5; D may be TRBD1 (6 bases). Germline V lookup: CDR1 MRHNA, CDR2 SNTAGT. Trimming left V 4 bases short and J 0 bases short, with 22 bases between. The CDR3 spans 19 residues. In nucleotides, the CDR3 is TGTGCCAGCAGTGCCCCTCCCCCGGGCGGGGGCTATAGCAATCAGCCCCAGCATTTT. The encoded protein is CASSAPPPGGGYSNQPQHF.

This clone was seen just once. CDR3 loop: CASSLVQGDTGELFF. CDR3 bases: TGTGCCAGCAGCTTGGTACAGGGGGACACCGGGGAGCTGTTTTTT. This chain joins TRBV5-6 and TRBJ2-2, with 8 bases matching TRBD1. The CDR3 sequence is 15 residues long. V was pared by 0 bases and J by 3 bases, with 1 base of the junction left unmatched. In germline, CDR1 is SGHDT, CDR2 YYEEEE. Looking up the rest from reference TRBV5-6 and TRBJ2-2 gives the full variable domain: DAGVTQSPTHLIKTRGQQVTLRCSPKSGHDTVSWYQQALGQGPQFIFQYYEEEERQRGNFPDRFSGHQFPNYSSELNVNALLLGDSALYLCASSLVQGDTGELFFGEGSRLTVL.

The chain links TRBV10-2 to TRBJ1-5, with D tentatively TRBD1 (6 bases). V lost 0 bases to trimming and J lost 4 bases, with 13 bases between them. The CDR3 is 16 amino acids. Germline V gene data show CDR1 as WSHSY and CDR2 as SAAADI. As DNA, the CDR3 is TGCGCCAGCAGTGAGTCGTGGCAGGGGAGAAATCAGCCCCAGCATTTT. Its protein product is CASSESWQGRNQPQHF.

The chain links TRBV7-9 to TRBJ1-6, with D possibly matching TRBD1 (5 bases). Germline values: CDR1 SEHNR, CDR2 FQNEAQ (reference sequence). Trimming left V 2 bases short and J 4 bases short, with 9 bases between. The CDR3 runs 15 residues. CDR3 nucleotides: TGTGCCAGCAGCTTAACAGGAAGGTATAATTCACCCCTCCACTTT. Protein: CASSLTGRYNSPLHF. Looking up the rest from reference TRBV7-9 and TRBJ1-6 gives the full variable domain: DTGVSQNPRHKITKRGQNVTFRCDPISEHNRLYWYRQTLGQGPEFLTYFQNEAQLEKSRLLSDRFSAERPKGSFSTLEIQRTEQGDSAMYLCASSLTGRYNSPLHFGNGTRLTVT.

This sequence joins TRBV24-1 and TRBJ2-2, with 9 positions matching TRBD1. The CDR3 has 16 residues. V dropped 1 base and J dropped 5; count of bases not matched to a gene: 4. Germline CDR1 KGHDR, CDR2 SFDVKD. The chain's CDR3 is CATSDFAGQGTGELFF. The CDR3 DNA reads TGTGCCACCAGTGATTTCGCGGGACAGGGTACCGGGGAGCTGTTTTTT.

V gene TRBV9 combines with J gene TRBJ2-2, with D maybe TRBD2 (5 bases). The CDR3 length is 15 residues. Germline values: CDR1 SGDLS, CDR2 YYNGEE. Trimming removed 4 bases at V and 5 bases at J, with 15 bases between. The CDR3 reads CASSPSGGETGELFF. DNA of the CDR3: TGTGCCAGCAGCCCTAGTGGAGGAGAAACCGGGGAGCTGTTTTTT.

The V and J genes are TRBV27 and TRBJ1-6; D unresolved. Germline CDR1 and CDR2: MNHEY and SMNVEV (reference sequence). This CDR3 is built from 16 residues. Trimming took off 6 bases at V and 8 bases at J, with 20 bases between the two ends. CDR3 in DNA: TGTGCCAGCAGGAGCGGGGTCTCTGGGCCGTATTCACCCCTCCACTTT. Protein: CASRSGVSGPYSPLHF.

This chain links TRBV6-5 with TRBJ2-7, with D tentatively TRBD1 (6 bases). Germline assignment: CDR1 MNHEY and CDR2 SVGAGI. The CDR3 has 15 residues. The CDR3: CASSDSPTGFDEQYV. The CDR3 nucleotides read TGTGCCAGCAGTGACTCACCTACAGGGTTTGACGAGCAGTACGTC.

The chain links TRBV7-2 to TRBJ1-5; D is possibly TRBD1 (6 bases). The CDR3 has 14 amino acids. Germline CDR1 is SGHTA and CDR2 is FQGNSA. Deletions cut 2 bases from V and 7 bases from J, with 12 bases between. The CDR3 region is CASSLSRGYQPQHF. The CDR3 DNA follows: TGTGCCAGCAGCTTATCCAGGGGTTACCAGCCCCAGCATTTT.

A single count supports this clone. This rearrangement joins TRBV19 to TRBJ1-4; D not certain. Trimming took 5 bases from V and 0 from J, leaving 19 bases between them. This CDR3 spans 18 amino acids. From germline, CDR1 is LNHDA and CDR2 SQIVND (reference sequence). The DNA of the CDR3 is TGTGCCAGTAGTCCAACGACATCAGCGGCTGCAACTAATGAAAAACTGTTTTTT. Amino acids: CASSPTTSAAATNEKLFF. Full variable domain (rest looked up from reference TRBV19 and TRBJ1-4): DGGITQSPKYLFRKEGQNVTLSCEQNLNHDAMYWYRQDPGQGLRLIYYSQIVNDFQKGDIAEGYSVSREKKESFPLTVTSAQKNPTAFYLCASSPTTSAAATNEKLFFGSGTQLSVL.

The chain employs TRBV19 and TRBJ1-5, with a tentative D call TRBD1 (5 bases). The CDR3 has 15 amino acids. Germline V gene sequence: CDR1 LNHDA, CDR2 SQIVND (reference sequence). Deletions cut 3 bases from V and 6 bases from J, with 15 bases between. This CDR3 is CASSIRHGGAQPQHF. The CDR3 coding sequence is TGTGCCAGTAGTATCCGACACGGAGGGGCTCAGCCCCAGCATTTT.

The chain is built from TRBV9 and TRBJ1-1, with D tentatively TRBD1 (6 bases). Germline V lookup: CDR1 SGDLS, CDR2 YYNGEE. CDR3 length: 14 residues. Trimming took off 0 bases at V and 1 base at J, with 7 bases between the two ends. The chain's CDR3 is CASSVEQGNTEAFF. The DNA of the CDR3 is TGTGCCAGCAGCGTAGAACAGGGGAACACTGAAGCTTTCTTT. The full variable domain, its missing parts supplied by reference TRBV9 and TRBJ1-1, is DSGVTQTPKHLITATGQRVTLRCSPRSGDLSVYWYQQSLDQGLQFLIQYYNGEERAKGNILERFSAQQFPDLHSELNLSSLELGDSALYFCASSVEQGNTEAFFGQGTRLTVV.

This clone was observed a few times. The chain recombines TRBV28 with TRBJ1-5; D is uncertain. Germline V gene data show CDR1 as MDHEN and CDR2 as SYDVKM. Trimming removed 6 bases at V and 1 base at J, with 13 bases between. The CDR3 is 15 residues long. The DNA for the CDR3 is TGTGCCAGCAGCCTCCCCGACGGGAGCAATCAGCCCCAGCATTTT. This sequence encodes CASSLPDGSNQPQHF.